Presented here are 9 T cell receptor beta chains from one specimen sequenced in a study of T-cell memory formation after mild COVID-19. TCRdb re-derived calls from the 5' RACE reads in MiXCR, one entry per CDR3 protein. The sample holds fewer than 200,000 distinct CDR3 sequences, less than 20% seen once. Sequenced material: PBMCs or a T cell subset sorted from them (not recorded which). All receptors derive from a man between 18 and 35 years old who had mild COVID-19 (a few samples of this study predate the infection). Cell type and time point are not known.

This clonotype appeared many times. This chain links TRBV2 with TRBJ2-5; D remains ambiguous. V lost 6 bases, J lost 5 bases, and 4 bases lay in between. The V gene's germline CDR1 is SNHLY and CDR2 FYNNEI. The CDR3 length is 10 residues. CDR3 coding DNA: TGTGCCAGCAGCCGGGAGACCCAGTACTTC. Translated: CASSRETQYF.

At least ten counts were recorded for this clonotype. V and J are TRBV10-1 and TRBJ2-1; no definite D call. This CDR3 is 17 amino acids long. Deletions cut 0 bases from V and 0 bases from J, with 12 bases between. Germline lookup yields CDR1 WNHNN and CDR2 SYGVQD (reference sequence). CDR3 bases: TGCGCCAGCAGTGAGTCTAGGCAGGAGACCTCCTACAATGAGCAGTTCTTC. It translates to CASSESRQETSYNEQFF.

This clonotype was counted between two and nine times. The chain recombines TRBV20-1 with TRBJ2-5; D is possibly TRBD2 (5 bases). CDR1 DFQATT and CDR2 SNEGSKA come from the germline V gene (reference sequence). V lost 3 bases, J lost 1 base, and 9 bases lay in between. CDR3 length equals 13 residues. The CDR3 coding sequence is TGCAGTGCTAGTTGGCTAGCCCAAGAGACCCAGTACTTC. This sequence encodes CSASWLAQETQYF.

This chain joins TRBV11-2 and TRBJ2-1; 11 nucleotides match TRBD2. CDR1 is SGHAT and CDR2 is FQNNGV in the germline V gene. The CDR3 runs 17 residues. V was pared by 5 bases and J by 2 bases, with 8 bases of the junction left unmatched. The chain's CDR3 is CASSIGRLAGTYNEQFF. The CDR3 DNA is TGTGCCAGCAGCATAGGTAGACTAGCGGGAACCTACAATGAGCAGTTCTTC.

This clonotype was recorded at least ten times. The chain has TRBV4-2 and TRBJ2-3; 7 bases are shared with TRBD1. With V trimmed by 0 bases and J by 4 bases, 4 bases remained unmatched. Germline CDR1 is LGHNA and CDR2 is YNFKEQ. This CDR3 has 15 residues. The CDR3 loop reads CASSQETGIADTQYF. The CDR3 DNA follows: TGTGCCAGCAGCCAAGAGACAGGGATCGCAGATACGCAGTATTTT.

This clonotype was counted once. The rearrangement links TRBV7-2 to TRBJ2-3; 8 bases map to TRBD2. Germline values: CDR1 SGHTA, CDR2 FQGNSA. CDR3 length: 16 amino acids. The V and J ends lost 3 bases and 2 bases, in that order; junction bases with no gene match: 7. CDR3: CASSFQWRGATDTQYF. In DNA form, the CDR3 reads TGTGCCAGCAGCTTCCAGTGGCGGGGGGCCACAGATACGCAGTATTTT. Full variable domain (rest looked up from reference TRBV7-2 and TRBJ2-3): GAGVSQSPSNKVTEKGKDVELRCDPISGHTALYWYRQSLGQGLEFLIYFQGNSAPDKSGLPSDRFSAERTGGSVSTLTIQRTQQEDSAVYLCASSFQWRGATDTQYFGPGTRLTVL.

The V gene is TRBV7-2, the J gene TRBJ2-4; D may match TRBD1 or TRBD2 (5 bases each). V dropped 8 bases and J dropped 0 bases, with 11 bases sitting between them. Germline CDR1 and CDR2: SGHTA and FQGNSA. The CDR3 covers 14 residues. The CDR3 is CASGLRGAKNIQYF. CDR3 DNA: TGTGCCAGCGGGTTGAGGGGAGCCAAAAACATTCAGTACTTC.

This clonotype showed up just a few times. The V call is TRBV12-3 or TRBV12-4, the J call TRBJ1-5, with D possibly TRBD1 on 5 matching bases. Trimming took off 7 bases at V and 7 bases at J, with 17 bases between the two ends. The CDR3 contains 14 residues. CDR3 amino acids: CASTESRAHQPQHF. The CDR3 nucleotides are TGTGCCAGCACCGAGAGCAGGGCCCACCAGCCCCAGCATTTT.

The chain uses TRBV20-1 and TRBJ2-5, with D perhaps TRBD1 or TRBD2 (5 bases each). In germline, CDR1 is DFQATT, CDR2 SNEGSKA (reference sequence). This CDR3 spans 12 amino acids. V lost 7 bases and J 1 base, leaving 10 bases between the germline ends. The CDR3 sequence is CSVSGGQETQYF. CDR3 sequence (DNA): TGCAGTGTTAGTGGGGGCCAAGAGACCCAGTACTTC.